The source of this T cell receptor beta chain is a study of blood T cell repertoires in COVID-19. Whole-study context: The United States, Italy and Spain were the sources of the acute and convalescent COVID-19 samples.

This table comes from immunoSEQ multiplex PCR, and its TCRdb copy is limited to in-frame clones, with some not included. The sample shows over 15,000 clones, 70% to 90% of them seen only once. The receptor comes from a human donor in a cohort sampled during active COVID-19. Source material: peripheral blood.

The CDR3 protein is CASSQGASGGFEQFF. CDR3 bases: TGTGCCAGCAGCCAAGGGGCTAGCGGGGGGTTTGAGCAGTTCTTC. This chain connects TRBV4-2 to TRBJ2-1, with 11 bases that match TRBD2. Trimming cost V 1 base and J 9 bases; bases outside gene matches: 5. In germline, CDR1 is LGHNA, CDR2 YNFKEQ. CDR3 size: 15 residues.